This T cell receptor (beta chain) was retrieved from a study of blood T cell repertoires in COVID-19. Study-level information: Samples of COVID-19 (acute and convalescent) were obtained from the United States, Italy and Spain. PBMCs, B-cell-depleted T cells, or T cells provided the cDNA or gDNA that made up the material.

Under the authors' procedure: Counts of nucleated cells, estimated from reference gene primer amplification, were obtained. The table came from immunoSEQ multiplex PCR; TCRdb's copy has only in-frame clones and leaves some out. From that table come the V and J calls and clone size; the DNA was used to work out D and trimming. The profile shows approximately 100,000 clones, more than 80% of them singletons. V trimming: 6 bases; J trimming: 7 bases; junction bases outside the gene matches: 7. Germline CDR1 and CDR2: SNHLY and FYNNEI. The CDR3 runs to 15 residues. This rearrangement joins TRBV2 to TRBJ2-3; TRBD2 aligns across 13 bases. Sequences were obtained from peripheral blood. This receptor was obtained from a human donor in a cohort sampled during active COVID-19. The CDR3 DNA sequence: TGTGCCAGCAGCGACGGGACTAGCGGGGTGAATACGCAGTATTTT. Its protein is CASSDGTSGVNTQYF.